The present T cell receptor (beta chain) was sequenced within a study of shared clonotypes between healthy human individuals. The CDR3 covers 14 residues. Trimming took 7 bases from V and 0 from J, leaving 11 bases between them. The germline V gene has CDR1 SNHLY and CDR2 FYNNEI. Assay: immunoSEQ multiplex PCR; the TCRdb copy retains only in-frame clones and omits some. The table includes roughly 640,000 clones, almost 97% detected once. This chain uses TRBV2 with TRBJ2-3; D is undetermined. Sequences were obtained from naive CD4+ T cells sorted from blood. Described subset: CD45RA+ positively selected. The receptor was isolated from a woman in her thirties in good health. CDR3 residues: CASKYSRSTDTQYF. Written as DNA, the CDR3 is TGTGCCAGCAAGTATAGCAGAAGCACAGATACGCAGTATTTT.